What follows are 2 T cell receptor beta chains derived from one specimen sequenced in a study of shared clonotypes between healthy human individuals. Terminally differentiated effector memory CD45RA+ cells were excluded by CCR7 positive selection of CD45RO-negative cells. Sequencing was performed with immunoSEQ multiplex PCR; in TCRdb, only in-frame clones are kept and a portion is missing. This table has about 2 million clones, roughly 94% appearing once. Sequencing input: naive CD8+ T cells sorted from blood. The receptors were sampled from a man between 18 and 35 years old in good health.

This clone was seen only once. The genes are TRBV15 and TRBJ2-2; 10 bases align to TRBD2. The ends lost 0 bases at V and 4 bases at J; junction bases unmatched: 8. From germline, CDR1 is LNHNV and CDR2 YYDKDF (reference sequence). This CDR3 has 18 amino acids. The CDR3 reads CATSRDPSGSESTGELFF. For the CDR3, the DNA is TGTGCCACCAGCAGAGACCCTAGCGGGAGCGAAAGCACCGGGGAGCTGTTTTTT.

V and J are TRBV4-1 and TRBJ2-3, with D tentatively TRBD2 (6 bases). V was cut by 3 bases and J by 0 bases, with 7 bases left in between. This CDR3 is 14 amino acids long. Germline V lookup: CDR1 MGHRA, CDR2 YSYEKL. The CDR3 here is CASSHGGSTDTQYF. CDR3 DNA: TGCGCCAGCAGCCATGGAGGGAGCACAGATACGCAGTATTTT.